This entry concerns a single T cell receptor (beta chain). No cognate antigen has been identified for it. Base qualities are not at hand, and no much larger clone is one base apart. The trim is 0 bases for V and 14 bases for J, with a gap of 12 bases between the germline ends. CDR1 and CDR2 (KGHSH, LQKENI) derive from the germline V gene. The CDR3 starts with the cysteine, ends with the phenylalanine, and has 12 residues. Kept here is only the CDR3 DNA, which spans 36 bases and is read in frame from base 1. TCRbeta CDR3 regions were amplified from genomic DNA by means of the immunoSEQ Assay, a bias-controlled multiplex PCR. The authors processed their data as follows. Nucleated cell counts per sample were estimated from amplification of reference gene primers within the assay. Sequence reads were collapsed and filtered to measure the absolute abundance of every unique TCRbeta CDR3 rearrangement. For each sample, productive Simpson clonality was calculated by taking the square root of Simpson's diversity index across productive rearrangements. TCRdb took over this immuneACCESS table, retaining in-frame rearrangements with V and J assigned. Such tables are incomplete; in checked studies, under half of the missing clones stem from an unresolved V gene, and the remainder is unexplained. V, J and clone size were drawn from that table, and D and trimming were deduced from the DNA. The table for this sample lists roughly 180,000 clones; 80% to 90% of them were counted only once. Jointly, the top ten make up approximately 12% of the sample.

The data are from a study of blood T cell repertoires in COVID-19 (dated by TCRdb to 2020 to 2021). Broadly, across the study: Samples covering the acute and convalescent phases of COVID-19 were provided by collaborators in the United States, Italy and Spain. The prospective study material was composed of cDNA or gDNA derived from T cells, B-cell-depleted T cells, or PBMCs. The dataset comprised deeply sampled blood TCRbeta repertoires from subjects exposed to, actively infected with, or recovered from COVID-19. The repertoires were released in a freely available public database intended as a resource for research on the immune response to SARS-CoV-2. The samples were drawn from two sources: the first 160 participants of the ongoing ImmuneRACE study, and fewer than 1,500 subjects contributed by 6 global collaborators. A de-identified subject ID, COVID-19 status, age in years and sex were almost always included in the sample metadata. HLA class I and class II types, where available, came from metadata supplied by the sample provider rather than from assay-based typing. The paper as a whole reports these results and caveats: Clinical and demographic metadata were provided uncurated, with the amount varying by source and participant.

One collaborating source in Seattle enrolled patients during active infection and followed them longitudinally through the course of disease. Collaborating institutions collected whole blood in K2EDTA tubes following their own protocols. For TCRbeta analysis, collaborators shipped samples in one of three forms: frozen whole blood, isolated PBMCs, or DNA extracted from either of those sample types. The receptor comes from a woman over 75 with COVID-19, enrolled during active disease. The receptor chain draws on TRBV18 and TRBJ2-3; no D gene call is confident. The sample taken for sequencing was peripheral blood. The bases read TGTGCCAGCTCACCACCTGACACCGGTGTGTATTTT. Translation gives CASSPPDTGVYF.